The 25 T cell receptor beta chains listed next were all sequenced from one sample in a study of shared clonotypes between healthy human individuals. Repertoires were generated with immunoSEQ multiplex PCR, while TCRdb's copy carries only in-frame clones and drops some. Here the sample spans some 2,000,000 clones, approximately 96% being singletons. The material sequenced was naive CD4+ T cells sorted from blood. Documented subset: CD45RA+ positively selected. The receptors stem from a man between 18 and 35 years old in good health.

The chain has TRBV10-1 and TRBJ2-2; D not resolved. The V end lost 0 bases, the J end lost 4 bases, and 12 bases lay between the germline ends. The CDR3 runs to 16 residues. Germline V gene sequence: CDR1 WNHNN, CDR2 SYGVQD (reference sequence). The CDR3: CASSESTPSGTGELFF. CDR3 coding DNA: TGCGCCAGCAGTGAGTCTACACCGTCGGGCACCGGGGAGCTGTTTTTT.

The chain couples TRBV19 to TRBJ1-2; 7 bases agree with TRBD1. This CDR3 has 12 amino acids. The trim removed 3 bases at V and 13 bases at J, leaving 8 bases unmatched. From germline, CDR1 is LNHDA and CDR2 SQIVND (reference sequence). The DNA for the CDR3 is TGTGCCAGTAGTATCCGGGACAGAGGGTGCACCTTC. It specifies CASSIRDRGCTF.

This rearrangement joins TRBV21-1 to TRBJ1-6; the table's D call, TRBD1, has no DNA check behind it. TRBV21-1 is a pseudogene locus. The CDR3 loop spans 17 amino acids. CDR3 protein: CASSKDPTSSYNSPLHF. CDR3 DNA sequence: TGTGCCAGCAGCAAAGATCCCACCAGCTCCTATAATTCACCCCTCCACTTT.

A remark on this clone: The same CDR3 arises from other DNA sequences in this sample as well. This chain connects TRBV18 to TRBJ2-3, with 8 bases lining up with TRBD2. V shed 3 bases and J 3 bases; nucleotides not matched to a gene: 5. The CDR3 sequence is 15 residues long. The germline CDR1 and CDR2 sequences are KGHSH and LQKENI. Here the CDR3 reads CASSPWASGTDTQYF. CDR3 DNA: TGTGCCAGCTCACCCTGGGCTAGCGGGACAGATACGCAGTATTTT.

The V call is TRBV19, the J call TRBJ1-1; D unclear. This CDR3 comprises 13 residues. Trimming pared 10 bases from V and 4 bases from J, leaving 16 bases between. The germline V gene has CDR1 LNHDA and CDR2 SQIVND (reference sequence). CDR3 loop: CATQFDRGTEAFF. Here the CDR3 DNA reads TGTGCCACCCAGTTCGACCGGGGCACTGAAGCTTTCTTT.

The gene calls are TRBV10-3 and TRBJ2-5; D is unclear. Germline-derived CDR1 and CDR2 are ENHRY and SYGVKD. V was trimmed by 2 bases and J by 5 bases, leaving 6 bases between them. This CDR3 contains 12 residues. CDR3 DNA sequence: TGTGCCATCAGTGAGATTATGGAGACCCAGTACTTC. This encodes CAISEIMETQYF.

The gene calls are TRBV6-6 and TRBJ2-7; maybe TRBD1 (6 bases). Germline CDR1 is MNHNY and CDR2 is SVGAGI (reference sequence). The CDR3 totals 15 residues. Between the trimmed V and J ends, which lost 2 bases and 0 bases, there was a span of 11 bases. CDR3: CASSYVAGASYEQYF. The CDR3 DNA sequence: TGTGCCAGCAGTTACGTCGCAGGGGCCTCCTACGAGCAGTACTTC.

The CDR3 coding sequence is TGTGCCAGTAGTAACCAGGACAGGGGGAATCAGCCCCAGCATTTT. Protein product: CASSNQDRGNQPQHF. The chain employs TRBV19 and TRBJ1-5; 10 bases match TRBD1. The CDR3 is 15 residues long. V shed 4 bases, J shed 4 bases, and the junction held 4 bases outside the gene matches. Germline-derived CDR1 and CDR2 are LNHDA and SQIVND (reference sequence).

For the CDR3, the DNA is TGTGCCAGCAGCCAGGGGCGACAGGGGGCGAGCAATGAGCAGTTCTTC. Its protein is CASSQGRQGASNEQFF. The chain links TRBV7-9 to TRBJ2-1; TRBD1 aligns across 10 bases. The CDR3 sequence is 16 residues long. J lost 6 bases, V lost 5 bases, and 10 bases had no gene match. The V gene's germline CDR1 is SEHNR and CDR2 FQNEAQ (reference sequence).

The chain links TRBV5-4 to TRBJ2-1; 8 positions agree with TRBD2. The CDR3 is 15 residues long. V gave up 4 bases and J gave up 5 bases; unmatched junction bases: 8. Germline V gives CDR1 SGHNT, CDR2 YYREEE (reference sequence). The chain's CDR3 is CASSPFSGAHNEQFF. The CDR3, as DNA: TGTGCCAGCAGCCCCTTTAGCGGGGCCCACAATGAGCAGTTCTTC. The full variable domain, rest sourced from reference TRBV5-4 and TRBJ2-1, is ETGVTQSPTHLIKTRGQQVTLRCSSQSGHNTVSWYQQALGQGPQFIFQYYREEENGRGNFPPRFSGLQFPNYSSELNVNALELDDSALYLCASSPFSGAHNEQFFGPGTRLTVL.

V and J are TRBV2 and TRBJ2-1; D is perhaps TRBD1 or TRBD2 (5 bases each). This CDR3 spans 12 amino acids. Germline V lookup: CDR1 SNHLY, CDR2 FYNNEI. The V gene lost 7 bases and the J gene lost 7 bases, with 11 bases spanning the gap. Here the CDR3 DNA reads TGTGCCAGCACTGGGGGAATGAATGAGCAGTTCTTC. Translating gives CASTGGMNEQFF.

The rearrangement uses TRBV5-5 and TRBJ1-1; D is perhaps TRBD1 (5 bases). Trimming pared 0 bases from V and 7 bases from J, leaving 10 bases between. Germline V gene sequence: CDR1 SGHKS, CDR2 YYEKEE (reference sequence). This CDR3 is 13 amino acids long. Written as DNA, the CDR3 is TGTGCCAGCAGCTTGGTTGCGGGGCATGAAGCTTTCTTT. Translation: CASSLVAGHEAFF. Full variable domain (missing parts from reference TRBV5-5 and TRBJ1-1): DAGVTQSPTHLIKTRGQQVTLRCSPISGHKSVSWYQQVLGQGPQFIFQYYEKEERGRGNFPDRFSARQFPNYSSELNVNALLLGDSALYLCASSLVAGHEAFFGQGTRLTVV.

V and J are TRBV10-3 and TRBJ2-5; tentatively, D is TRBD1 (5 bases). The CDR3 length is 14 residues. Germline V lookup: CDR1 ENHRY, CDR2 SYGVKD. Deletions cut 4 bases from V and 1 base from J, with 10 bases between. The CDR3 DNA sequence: TGTGCCATCAGTGCGGTGGGGCCCCAAGAGACCCAGTACTTC. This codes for CAISAVGPQETQYF.

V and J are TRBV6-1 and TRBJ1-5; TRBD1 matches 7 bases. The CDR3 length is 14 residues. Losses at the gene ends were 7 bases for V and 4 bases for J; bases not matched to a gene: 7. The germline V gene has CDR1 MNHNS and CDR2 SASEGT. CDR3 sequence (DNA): TGTGCCAGCACCTCGTTACAGGGGAATCAGCCCCAGCATTTT. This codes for CASTSLQGNQPQHF.

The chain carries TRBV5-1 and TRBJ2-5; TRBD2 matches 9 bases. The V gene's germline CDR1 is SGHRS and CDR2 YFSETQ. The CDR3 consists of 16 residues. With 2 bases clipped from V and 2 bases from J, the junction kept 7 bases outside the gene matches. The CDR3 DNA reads TGCGCCAGCAGCTTCGGTTCTAGCGGGGCTCAAGAGACCCAGTACTTC. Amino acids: CASSFGSSGAQETQYF.

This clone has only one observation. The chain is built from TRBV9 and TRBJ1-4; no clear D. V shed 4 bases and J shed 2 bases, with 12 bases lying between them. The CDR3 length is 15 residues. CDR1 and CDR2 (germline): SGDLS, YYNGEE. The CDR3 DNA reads TGTGCCAGCAGCCAAGGCCATGCTACTAATGAAAAACTGTTTTTT. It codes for CASSQGHATNEKLFF. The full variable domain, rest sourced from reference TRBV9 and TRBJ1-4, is DSGVTQTPKHLITATGQRVTLRCSPRSGDLSVYWYQQSLDQGLQFLIQYYNGEERAKGNILERFSAQQFPDLHSELNLSSLELGDSALYFCASSQGHATNEKLFFGSGTQLSVL.

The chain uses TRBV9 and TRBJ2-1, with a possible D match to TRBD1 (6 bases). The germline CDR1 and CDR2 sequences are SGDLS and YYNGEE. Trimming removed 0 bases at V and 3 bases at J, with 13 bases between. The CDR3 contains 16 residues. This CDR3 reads CASSVAGTPLYNEQFF. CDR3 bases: TGTGCCAGCAGCGTAGCCGGGACACCCCTCTACAATGAGCAGTTCTTC.

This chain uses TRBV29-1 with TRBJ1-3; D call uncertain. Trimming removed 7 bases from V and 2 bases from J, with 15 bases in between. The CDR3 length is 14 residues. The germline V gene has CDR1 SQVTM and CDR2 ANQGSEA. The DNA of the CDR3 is TGCAGCGCCAGGACGGTTGGGGCTGGAAACACCATATATTTT. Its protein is CSARTVGAGNTIYF.

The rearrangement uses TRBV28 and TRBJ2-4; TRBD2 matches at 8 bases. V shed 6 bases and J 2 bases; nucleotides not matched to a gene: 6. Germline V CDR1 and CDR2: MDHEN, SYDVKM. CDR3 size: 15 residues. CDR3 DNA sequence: TGTGCCAGCAGCGGGAGGGCATTGTCCAAAAACATTCAGTACTTC. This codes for CASSGRALSKNIQYF.

The CDR3 here is CASSVGDYYNEQFF. CDR3 sequence (DNA): TGTGCCAGCAGCGTCGGGGATTACTACAATGAGCAGTTCTTC. V is TRBV9 and J is TRBJ2-1, with a tentative D call TRBD2 (5 bases). From germline, CDR1 is SGDLS and CDR2 YYNGEE. The CDR3 is 14 residues long. V lost 2 bases and J 3 bases, leaving 9 bases between the germline ends.

CDR3 loop: CASSQGSGTGVADTQYF. In DNA, the CDR3 is TGCGCCAGCAGCCAAGGTTCCGGGACAGGAGTTGCAGATACGCAGTATTTT. The V and J genes are TRBV4-1 and TRBJ2-3, with 8 nucleotides matching TRBD1. The ends lost 1 base at V and 4 bases at J; junction bases unmatched: 10. This CDR3 has 17 residues. CDR1 MGHRA and CDR2 YSYEKL come from the germline V gene.

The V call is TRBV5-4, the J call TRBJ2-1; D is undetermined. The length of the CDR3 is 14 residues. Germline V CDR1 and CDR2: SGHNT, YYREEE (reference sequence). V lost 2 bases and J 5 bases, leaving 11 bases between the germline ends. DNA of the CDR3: TGTGCCAGCAGCTTAGAGAACCGCAACAATGAGCAGTTCTTC. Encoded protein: CASSLENRNNEQFF.

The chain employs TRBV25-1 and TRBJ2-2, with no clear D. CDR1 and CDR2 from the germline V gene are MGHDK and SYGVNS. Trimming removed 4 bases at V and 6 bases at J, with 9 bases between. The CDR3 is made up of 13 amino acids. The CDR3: CASSGSGAGELFF. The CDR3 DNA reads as TGTGCCAGCAGTGGGTCCGGTGCCGGGGAGCTGTTTTTT.

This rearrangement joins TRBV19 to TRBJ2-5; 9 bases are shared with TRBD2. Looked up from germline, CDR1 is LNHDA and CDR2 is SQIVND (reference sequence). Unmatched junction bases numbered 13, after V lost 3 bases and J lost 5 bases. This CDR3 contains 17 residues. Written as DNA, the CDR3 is TGTGCCAGTAGTATTGGGGGGATTAGCGGGAGAGGTGAGACCCAGTACTTC. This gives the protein CASSIGGISGRGETQYF.

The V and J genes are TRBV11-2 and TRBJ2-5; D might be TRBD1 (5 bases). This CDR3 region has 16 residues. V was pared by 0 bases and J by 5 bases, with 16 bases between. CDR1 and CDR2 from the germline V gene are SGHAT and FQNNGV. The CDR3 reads CASSLEGRGDGETQYF. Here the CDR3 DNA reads TGTGCCAGCAGCTTAGAGGGGCGCGGAGATGGGGAGACCCAGTACTTC.